This entry features one T cell receptor (beta chain) sequence. What it binds is unknown. The sample is drawn from a study of cytomegalovirus exposure and HLA in healthy donors. PCR employed 60 Vbeta and 13 Jbeta primers. The method was immunoSEQ multiplex PCR; TCRdb's version includes in-frame clones alone and lacks a portion of them. The sample records around 130,000 clones, 80% being singletons. J lost 4 bases, V lost 0 bases, and 1 base had no gene match. Germline V gene data show CDR1 as SGDLS and CDR2 as YYNGEE. There are 14 residues in the CDR3. Study-level results: It was shown in a later analysis that HLA-associated TCR beta chains were more clonally expanded than other, equally common chains. A later analysis linked a missense DCLRE1C variant to TCR beta V- and J-gene trimming.

The sequence was collected from a male donor in good health and CMV-seronegative. Sample: PBMCs. The chain carries TRBV9 and TRBJ2-5; TRBD2 matches at 9 bases. The CDR3 sequence is CASSVELAGETQYF. CDR3 sequence (DNA): TGTGCCAGCAGCGTAGAACTAGCGGGAGAGACCCAGTACTTC.